This T cell receptor (beta chain) is from a study of shared clonotypes between healthy human individuals. About this clone itself: The antigen is undetermined.

The repertoire was sequenced with immunoSEQ multiplex PCR; TCRdb's copy has only in-frame clones and lacks some. This sample has hundreds of thousands of clones, with about 95% found just once. Trimming removed 1 base from V and 4 bases from J, with 13 bases in between. The CDR3 has 15 amino acids. Germline assignment: CDR1 LNHNV and CDR2 YYDKDF (reference sequence). General study findings and limits: For naive CD4 cells, approximately 5% of clonotypes were shared across a handful of donors.

Naive CD8 cells comprised CD45RO-negative, CCR7-positively selected cells, excluding terminally differentiated effector memory CD45RA+ cells. The chain couples TRBV15 to TRBJ2-5, with a weak D call TRBD2 (6 bases). The clonotype originates from a woman aged 30 to 39 in good health. The material sequenced was naive CD8+ T cells sorted from blood. The CDR3 region is CATSRVKGGRETQYF. CDR3 nucleotides: TGTGCCACCAGCAGAGTCAAAGGAGGGAGAGAGACCCAGTACTTC. Variable domain in full (rest from reference TRBV15 and TRBJ2-5): DAMVIQNPRYQVTQFGKPVTLSCSQTLNHNVMYWYQQKSSQAPKLLFHYYDKDFNNEADTPDNFQSRRPNTSFCFLDIRSPGLGDTAMYLCATSRVKGGRETQYFGPGTRLLVL.